The clone carrying this TCR beta chain was picked up many times. Its antigen is still unknown. These data belong to a study of T cells in Graves' hyperthyroidism and ophthalmopathy. Study summary: Pretreatment peripheral blood was obtained at initial diagnosis. Broader study findings: Blood shared most expanded thyroid clonotypes above 0.001.

TCR beta CDR3 sequences were amplified from RNA transcripts. Carried out on the TCR CDR3, a first-round RT-PCR used the HTBI primer set. In TCRdb, the multiplex PCR reads were re-called with MiXCR into one record per CDR3 protein. The sample lists around 340,000 distinct CDR3 sequences; more than 11% were seen once. Disease duration under 2 months; hyperthyroidism patients were aged 18 to 65. Patients having uncontrolled infection, another autoimmune disease, pregnancy or lactation were not included. The CDR3 is made up of 13 amino acids. The germline CDR1 and CDR2 sequences are MDHEN and SYDVKM. The ends were cut back, 2 bases at V and 5 bases at J, with 10 bases in the middle.

The V call is TRBV28, the J call TRBJ2-7; no clear D gene. This clonotype originated in a woman aged 25 to 39 with Graves' hyperthyroidism. The sequencing sample was made of blood. The DNA for the CDR3 is TGTGCCAGCAGTTTAGGGCAGATGGACGAGCAGTACTTC. It encodes CASSLGQMDEQYF.